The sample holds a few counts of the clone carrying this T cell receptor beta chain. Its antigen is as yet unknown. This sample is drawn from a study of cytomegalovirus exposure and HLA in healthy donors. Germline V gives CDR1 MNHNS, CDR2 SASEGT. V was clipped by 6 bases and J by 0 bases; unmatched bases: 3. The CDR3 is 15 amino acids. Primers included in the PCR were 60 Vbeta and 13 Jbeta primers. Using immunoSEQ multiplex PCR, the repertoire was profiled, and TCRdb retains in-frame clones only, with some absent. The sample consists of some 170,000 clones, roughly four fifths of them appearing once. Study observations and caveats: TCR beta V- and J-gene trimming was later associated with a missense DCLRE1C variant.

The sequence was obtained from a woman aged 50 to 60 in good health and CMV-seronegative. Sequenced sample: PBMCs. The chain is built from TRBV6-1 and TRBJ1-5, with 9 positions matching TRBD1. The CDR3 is CASSRTGDSNQPQHF. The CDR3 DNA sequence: TGTGCCAGCAGCAGGACAGGGGATAGCAATCAGCCCCAGCATTTT.